This TCR beta chain came from a study of beta chain features in type 1 diabetes. Points from the study as a whole: Significant though moderate, a shortening of TCRB CDR3s appeared in all four CD4+ subsets of Type 1 diabetes patients.

This clone was counted a few times. Its specificity is unknown. Reverse transcribing all isolated RNA meant expressed TCRB transcripts were sequenced. Clones were sequenced by immunoSEQ multiplex PCR, and TCRdb holds only the in-frame ones, with some missing. Of more than 300,000 clones listed, around 9% are singletons. The CDR3 loop spans 14 amino acids. The germline V gene encodes CDR1 SNHLY and CDR2 FYNNEI. Trimming stripped 2 bases from V and 0 bases from J, with 5 bases between. Sequencing was carried out using central memory CD4+ T cells from blood. J is TRBJ1-5 and V is TRBV2; D gene unclear. The sequence derives from a young man with type 1 diabetes. CDR3 region: CASSERHSNQPQHF. For the CDR3, the DNA is TGTGCCAGCAGTGAAAGGCATAGCAATCAGCCCCAGCATTTT.